The 5 T cell receptor beta chains presented below share a single source sample, sequenced in a study of shared clonotypes between healthy human individuals. TCRdb's copy holds only in-frame clones and misses some; the assay was immunoSEQ multiplex PCR. The data show 2 million to 2.5 million clones, 93% seen once. Sequenced: naive CD4+ T cells from PBMCs. Subset indicated: CD45RA+ positively selected. Receptors originate from a man aged 18 to 29 in good health. Some clones in this sample may be carry-over from other donors' samples.

Notes on this clone: Other DNA sequences in the sample encode the same CDR3. V is TRBV5-6 and J is TRBJ2-3, with D hard to call. V was trimmed by 4 bases and J by 3 bases, leaving 6 bases between them. CDR3 length equals 12 residues. CDR1 and CDR2 from the germline V gene are SGHDT and YYEEEE. CDR3 sequence: CASSPGTDTQYF. The CDR3 bases are TGTGCCAGCAGCCCCGGTACAGATACGCAGTATTTT.

V is TRBV10-3 and J is TRBJ2-7; tentatively, D is TRBD2 (5 bases). The CDR3 contains 12 residues. V was clipped by 3 bases and J by 7 bases, with 10 bases between them. Germline V CDR1 and CDR2: ENHRY, SYGVKD. The CDR3 loop reads CAISDGKGEQYF. The CDR3 nucleotides read TGTGCCATCAGTGACGGGAAAGGTGAGCAGTACTTC.

The count of this clone is one. CDR3 sequence (DNA): TGTGCCAGCAGCTTACGGCGCCTACAGGGCCCTAATCCTGGAAACACCATATATTTT. Residues: CASSLRRLQGPNPGNTIYF. The chain employs TRBV11-2 and TRBJ1-3, with a tentative D call TRBD1 (6 bases). Per the germline V gene, CDR1 is SGHAT and CDR2 is FQNNGV. The CDR3 extends over 19 amino acids. V was trimmed by 2 bases and J by 2 bases, leaving 22 bases between them. Full variable domain (outside the CDR3, taken from reference TRBV11-2 and TRBJ1-3): EAGVAQSPRYKIIEKRQSVAFWCNPISGHATLYWYQQILGQGPKLLIQFQNNGVVDDSQLPKDRFSAERLKGVDSTLKIQPAKLEDSAVYLCASSLRRLQGPNPGNTIYFGEGSWLTVV.

The V call is TRBV18, the J call TRBJ2-7, with 9 bases identical to TRBD2. From germline, CDR1 is KGHSH and CDR2 LQKENI. This CDR3 comprises 16 residues. Trimming cost V 2 bases and J 5 bases; bases outside gene matches: 10. CDR3 nucleotide sequence: TGTGCCAGCTCACCAAGGGCTGCGGGAGGGCCCCACGAGCAGTACTTC. Protein: CASSPRAAGGPHEQYF.

The genes are TRBV28 and TRBJ1-2; possible D gene TRBD1, 5 bases. Germline lookup yields CDR1 MDHEN and CDR2 SYDVKM. The V end was cut by 6 bases, the J end by 14 bases, with 22 bases between. The CDR3 has 13 residues. CDR3: CASRTSHRTGTTF. Here the CDR3 DNA reads TGTGCCAGCAGGACAAGCCATCGTACCGGGACTACCTTC.